This passage covers 25 T cell receptor beta chains from one sample sequenced in a study of cytotoxic CD8 clonotypes in ibrutinib-treated CLL. The data were produced by immunoSEQ multiplex PCR, yet TCRdb's version contains in-frame clones alone and is incomplete. The table records 130,000 or so clones, approximately 77% of them present only once. This specimen was PBMCs, taken after 12 months of ibrutinib treatment. The receptors stem from a human donor with chronic lymphocytic leukemia.

The chain links TRBV7-9 to TRBJ2-2; the D is unclear. The CDR3 extends over 17 amino acids. Trimming removed 5 bases at V and 1 base at J, with 17 bases between. CDR1 SEHNR and CDR2 FQNEAQ come from the germline V gene (reference sequence). This chain's CDR3 is CASSGSAGSLNTGELFF. CDR3 nucleotides: TGTGCCAGCAGCGGATCAGCCGGATCGTTGAACACCGGGGAGCTGTTTTTT.

The chain carries TRBV7-9 and TRBJ2-6; a weak D match, TRBD2 (6 bases). CDR1 is SEHNR, CDR2 FQNEAQ, per germline (reference sequence). The CDR3 covers 17 residues. Trimming shortened V by 11 bases and J by 0 bases, and 20 bases separated the two germline ends. The CDR3 sequence: CAGRRSFLVSGANVLTF. CDR3 sequence (DNA): TGTGCCGGGAGGCGGTCCTTTCTAGTCTCTGGGGCCAACGTCCTGACTTTC.

The chain carries TRBV5-4 and TRBJ2-7; D remains unclear. The CDR3 consists of 16 residues. Trimming removed 4 bases at V and 0 bases at J, with 17 bases between. Germline values: CDR1 SGHNT, CDR2 YYREEE (reference sequence). The CDR3 spells CASSRPYGLHSYEQYF. CDR3 in DNA: TGTGCCAGCAGCCGTCCGTACGGATTACACTCCTACGAGCAGTACTTC.

V gene TRBV4-3 combines with J gene TRBJ2-7, with no clear D. CDR3 length: 14 amino acids. Trimming pared 1 base from V and 0 bases from J, leaving 7 bases between. Germline CDR1 is LGHNA and CDR2 is YSLEER. The CDR3 is CASSQGRSSYEQYF. In DNA form, the CDR3 reads TGCGCCAGCAGCCAAGGCAGGAGCTCCTACGAGCAGTACTTC.

This clone was counted between two and nine times. V gene TRBV2 combines with J gene TRBJ2-7, with 12 bases matching TRBD1. The germline gives CDR1 SNHLY, CDR2 FYNNEI. The CDR3 runs 15 residues. With V trimmed by 4 bases and J by 7 bases, 8 bases remained unmatched. CDR3 loop: CASSASGQGAREQYF. The CDR3 DNA is TGTGCCAGCAGTGCCTCGGGACAGGGGGCGCGGGAGCAGTACTTC.

The rearrangement uses TRBV27 and TRBJ1-2, with 11 bases matching TRBD1. V was clipped by 4 bases and J by 5 bases; unmatched bases: 6. CDR1 is MNHEY, CDR2 SMNVEV, per germline (reference sequence). The CDR3 contains 15 residues. The CDR3 protein is CASSWGTGGKYGYTF. In DNA, the CDR3 is TGTGCCAGCAGTTGGGGGACAGGGGGGAAGTATGGCTACACCTTC.

This clone was recorded a few times. The V gene is TRBV9, the J gene TRBJ2-3; D is unclear. The CDR3 covers 16 residues. V was pared by 0 bases and J by 0 bases, with 11 bases between. The germline gives CDR1 SGDLS, CDR2 YYNGEE. Here the CDR3 reads CASSVGLGRSTDTQYF. The CDR3 nucleotides read TGTGCCAGCAGCGTAGGGTTGGGCAGAAGCACAGATACGCAGTATTTT.

The sample holds a few counts of this clone. The junction shows a germline mismatch at one end, possibly a read error. J is TRBJ2-3 and V is TRBV18, with 8 nucleotides matching TRBD1. Germline CDR1 KGHSH, CDR2 LQKENI. This CDR3 has 12 residues. The CDR3 nucleotides read TGTGCCAGCTCACCTCTGGACAGGGTGTGGAATTTT. Translating it yields CASSPLDRVWNF.

The chain uses TRBV9 and TRBJ2-3; 13 positions match TRBD2. The junction had 2 bases not matched to a gene; V was cut back by 0 bases and J by 7 bases. The germline V gene encodes CDR1 SGDLS and CDR2 YYNGEE. There are 15 residues in the CDR3. In DNA, the CDR3 is TGTGCCAGCAGCGTAGGGACTAGCGGGAGCAATACGCAGTATTTT. Amino acid sequence: CASSVGTSGSNTQYF.

The V call is TRBV7-3, the J call TRBJ2-5, with 8 bases that match TRBD1. Unmatched junction bases numbered 4, after V lost 4 bases and J lost 3 bases. The CDR3 contains 14 residues. Germline V gene data show CDR1 as SGHTA and CDR2 as FQGTGA. The CDR3 DNA follows: TGTGCCAGCAGCTCGACAGGGGCCAAAGAGACCCAGTACTTC. Protein sequence: CASSSTGAKETQYF.

V is TRBV2 and J is TRBJ2-1; D call uncertain. V dropped 4 bases and J dropped 7 bases, with 8 bases sitting between them. CDR3 length: 12 residues. Germline V gene lookup returns CDR1 SNHLY and CDR2 FYNNEI. CDR3 region: CASSGWGNEQFF. The DNA for the CDR3 is TGTGCCAGCAGTGGTTGGGGTAATGAGCAGTTCTTC.

The V call is TRBV14, the J call TRBJ1-1; D possibly corresponds to TRBD1 (5 bases). CDR3 length equals 13 residues. Trimming left V 6 bases short and J 2 bases short, with 10 bases between. Per germline, CDR1 SGHDN and CDR2 FVKESK. This CDR3 reads CASRETGNTEAFF. The CDR3 DNA reads as TGTGCCAGCAGGGAAACAGGAAACACTGAAGCTTTCTTT.

This clone appeared a few times. The gene calls are TRBV4-1 and TRBJ1-2, with D maybe TRBD1 (5 bases). Trimming stripped 3 bases from V and 4 bases from J, with 12 bases between. Germline lookup yields CDR1 MGHRA and CDR2 YSYEKL. The CDR3 sequence is 14 residues long. The CDR3 DNA sequence: TGCGCCAGCAGCCAGCGGGCCAGGGTCTATGGCTACACCTTC. Amino acid sequence: CASSQRARVYGYTF.

J is TRBJ2-2 and V is TRBV7-3; 12 nucleotides align to TRBD2. V lost 3 bases, J lost 7 bases, and 3 bases stayed unmatched. Germline V CDR1 and CDR2: SGHTA, FQGTGA. The CDR3 covers 15 residues. The CDR3 coding sequence is TGTGCCAGCAGCTTTTCTAGCGGGAGGGTCGGGGAGCTGTTTTTT. It specifies CASSFSSGRVGELFF. The complete variable domain, with remaining parts taken from reference TRBV7-3 and TRBJ2-2, reads GAGVSQTPSNKVTEKGKYVELRCDPISGHTALYWYRQSLGQGPEFLIYFQGTGAADDSGLPNDRFFAVRPEGSVSTLKIQRTERGDSAVYLCASSFSSGRVGELFFGEGSRLTVL.

The chain recombines TRBV6-5 with TRBJ2-3; 8 bases are a match to TRBD1. This CDR3 is 15 amino acids long. Germline trimming cut 4 bases from V and 3 bases from J; bases unmatched to any gene: 6. Germline V gene data show CDR1 as MNHEY and CDR2 as SVGAGI. The CDR3 reads CASSFGQGSTDTQYF. The CDR3 bases are TGTGCCAGCAGTTTTGGACAGGGAAGTACAGATACGCAGTATTTT.

The chain has TRBV9 and TRBJ1-2, with 10 positions matching TRBD1. J was trimmed by 5 bases and V by 0 bases; bases with no gene match: 7. Germline V gives CDR1 SGDLS, CDR2 YYNGEE. The CDR3 length is 16 residues. The CDR3 loop reads CASSVDSGQGGYGYTF. The DNA of the CDR3 is TGTGCCAGCAGCGTAGATTCTGGACAGGGGGGATATGGCTACACCTTC.

This clone is a singleton in its sample. It differs at one base from a far larger clone, so likely a read error. The rearrangement uses TRBV2 and TRBJ1-5; 7 bases are a match to TRBD1. The CDR3 covers 14 residues. Germline values: CDR1 SNHLY, CDR2 FYNNEI. After removal of 6 bases from V and 6 bases from J, the junction contained 8 bases not matched to a gene. CDR3: CASRDDRVPQPQHF. The DNA for the CDR3 is TGTGCCAGCAGAGACGACAGGGTCCCTCAGCCCCAGCATTTT.

The genes are TRBV6-5 and TRBJ1-1; D not certain. The CDR3 is 15 residues long. Germline V gene data show CDR1 as MNHEY and CDR2 as SVGAGI. The V end lost 0 bases, the J end lost 4 bases, and 12 bases lay between the germline ends. The CDR3 loop reads CASSYSYGEVTEAFF. Written as DNA, the CDR3 is TGTGCCAGCAGTTACTCCTATGGAGAAGTCACTGAAGCTTTCTTT.

The chain carries TRBV9 and TRBJ2-1, with 7 bases matching TRBD2. CDR1 is SGDLS, CDR2 YYNGEE, per germline. The J segment lost 7 bases and the V segment lost 4 bases, leaving 11 bases of the junction unmatched. The CDR3 spans 15 residues. Here the CDR3 DNA reads TGTGCCAGCAGCCCGGGAGGCGAGTACGGGAATGAGCAGTTCTTC. This sequence encodes CASSPGGEYGNEQFF.

A note on this clone: The sample holds other DNA sequences that translate to the same CDR3. The V gene is TRBV19, the J gene TRBJ2-5; 7 bases align to TRBD1. V was clipped by 5 bases and J by 1 base; unmatched bases: 1. CDR1 and CDR2 from the germline V gene are LNHDA and SQIVND (reference sequence). The CDR3 contains 13 residues. CDR3 region: CASSRQGQETQYF. As DNA, the CDR3 is TGTGCCAGTAGTCGACAGGGCCAAGAGACCCAGTACTTC. Full variable domain (rest looked up from reference TRBV19 and TRBJ2-5): DGGITQSPKYLFRKEGQNVTLSCEQNLNHDAMYWYRQDPGQGLRLIYYSQIVNDFQKGDIAEGYSVSREKKESFPLTVTSAQKNPTAFYLCASSRQGQETQYFGPGTRLLVL.

This rearrangement joins TRBV5-1 to TRBJ2-3, with D maybe TRBD1 (6 bases). Trimming took off 9 bases at V and 4 bases at J, with 21 bases between the two ends. The CDR3 runs to 15 residues. The V gene's germline CDR1 is SGHRS and CDR2 YFSETQ. CDR3 DNA: TGCGCCACCAGGGGCGTCCCGTCGTCCGCAGATACGCAGTATTTT. It translates to CATRGVPSSADTQYF.

The chain uses TRBV30 and TRBJ1-2; no reliable D call. Trimming shortened V by 0 bases and J by 7 bases, and 12 bases separated the two germline ends. Germline V gives CDR1 GTSNPN, CDR2 SVGIG (reference sequence). The CDR3 length is 13 residues. The CDR3 DNA follows: TGTGCCTGGAGTGTAAGCCCGGGTAGTGGCTACACCTTC. Amino acids: CAWSVSPGSGYTF.

CDR3 DNA: TGCAGTGCTAGAGATGCCTACGAGCAGTACTTC. It translates to CSARDAYEQYF. This chain connects TRBV20-1 to TRBJ2-7; D is uncertain. The CDR3 loop spans 11 amino acids. Trimming cost V 0 bases and J 2 bases, with 2 bases left between them. Germline CDR1 DFQATT, CDR2 SNEGSKA (reference sequence).

This clone was seen more than once but under ten times. The chain is built from TRBV2 and TRBJ2-2; TRBD2 matches at 7 bases. The CDR3 contains 15 residues. The germline gives CDR1 SNHLY, CDR2 FYNNEI. The J segment lost 3 bases and the V segment lost 5 bases, leaving 6 bases of the junction unmatched. CDR3 in DNA: TGTGCCAGCAGTAGGAGCGGGATTGACACCGGGGAGCTGTTTTTT. Protein: CASSRSGIDTGELFF.

This clone occurred a few times. V gene TRBV29-1 combines with J gene TRBJ2-3, with 8 nucleotides matching TRBD1. Germline V gives CDR1 SQVTM, CDR2 ANQGSEA. The trim removed 7 bases at V and 4 bases at J, leaving 1 base unmatched. The CDR3 is 11 residues long. Here the CDR3 reads CSAQGADTQYF. The CDR3 region has the DNA TGCAGCGCACAGGGGGCAGATACGCAGTATTTT.